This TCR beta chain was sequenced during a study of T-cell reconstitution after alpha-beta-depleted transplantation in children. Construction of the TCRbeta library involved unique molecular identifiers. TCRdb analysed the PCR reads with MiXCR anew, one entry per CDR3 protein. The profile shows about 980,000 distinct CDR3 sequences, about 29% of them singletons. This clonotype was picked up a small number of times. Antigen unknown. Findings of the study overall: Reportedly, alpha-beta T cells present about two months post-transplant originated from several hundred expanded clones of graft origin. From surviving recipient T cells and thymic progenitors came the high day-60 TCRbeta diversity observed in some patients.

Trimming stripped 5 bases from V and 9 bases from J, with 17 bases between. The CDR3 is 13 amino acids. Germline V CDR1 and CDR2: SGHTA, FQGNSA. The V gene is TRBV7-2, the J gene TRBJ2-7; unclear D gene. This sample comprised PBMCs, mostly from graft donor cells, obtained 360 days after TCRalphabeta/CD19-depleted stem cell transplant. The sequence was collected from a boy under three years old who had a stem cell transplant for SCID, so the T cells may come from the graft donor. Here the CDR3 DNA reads TGTGCCAGCAGCCACACCAAAAGCTTTCGGCAGTACTTC. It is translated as CASSHTKSFRQYF. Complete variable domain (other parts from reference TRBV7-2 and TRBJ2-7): GAGVSQSPSNKVTEKGKDVELRCDPISGHTALYWYRQSLGQGLEFLIYFQGNSAPDKSGLPSDRFSAERTGGSVSTLTIQRTQQEDSAVYLCASSHTKSFRQYFGPGTRLTVT.